This TCR beta chain was obtained from a study of blood T cell repertoires in COVID-19. Sequenced by immunoSEQ multiplex PCR; TCRdb stores in-frame clones only, minus some. The repertoire includes roughly 160,000 clones, 70% to 85% of them detected once, and approximately 12% sits in the top ten. J lost 1 base, V lost 7 bases, and 2 bases had no gene match. The CDR3 has 13 residues. Germline V CDR1 and CDR2: SGDLS, YYNGEE. The sample taken for sequencing was PBMCs or T cells enriched from blood (not recorded which). The receptor was derived from a middle-aged man who had recovered from COVID-19. The chain joins TRBV9 to TRBJ2-7, with TRBD2 identical over 10 bases. The CDR3 here is CASGLADSYEQYF. For the CDR3, the DNA is TGTGCCAGCGGACTAGCGGATTCCTACGAGCAGTACTTC.